This T cell receptor beta chain was captured in a study of blood T cells in healthy people across ages. Peripheral blood, roughly 9.3 milliliters per donor, was collected. Sample-barcoded 5' priming and a J-beta primer mix drove a second PCR of about 7 to 11 cycles. TCRdb reprocessed the 5' RACE reads with MiXCR, giving one entry per CDR3 protein. The sample holds 700,000 to 1,000,000 distinct CDR3 sequences; around 42% are singletons and the top ten take about 21%. Germline V gene lookup returns CDR1 LGHNA and CDR2 YSLEER. This CDR3 spans 18 amino acids. With 1 base clipped from V and 4 bases from J, the junction kept 14 bases outside the gene matches.

The chain carries TRBV4-3 and TRBJ2-3; 7 bases align to TRBD1. Sequenced input: blood. The clonotype was recovered from a man aged 60 to 69 in good health. CDR3 DNA sequence: TGCGCCAGCAGCCAAGGGCTGACAGGGTTTTTAAACGCAGATACGCAGTATTTT. Translation: CASSQGLTGFLNADTQYF.